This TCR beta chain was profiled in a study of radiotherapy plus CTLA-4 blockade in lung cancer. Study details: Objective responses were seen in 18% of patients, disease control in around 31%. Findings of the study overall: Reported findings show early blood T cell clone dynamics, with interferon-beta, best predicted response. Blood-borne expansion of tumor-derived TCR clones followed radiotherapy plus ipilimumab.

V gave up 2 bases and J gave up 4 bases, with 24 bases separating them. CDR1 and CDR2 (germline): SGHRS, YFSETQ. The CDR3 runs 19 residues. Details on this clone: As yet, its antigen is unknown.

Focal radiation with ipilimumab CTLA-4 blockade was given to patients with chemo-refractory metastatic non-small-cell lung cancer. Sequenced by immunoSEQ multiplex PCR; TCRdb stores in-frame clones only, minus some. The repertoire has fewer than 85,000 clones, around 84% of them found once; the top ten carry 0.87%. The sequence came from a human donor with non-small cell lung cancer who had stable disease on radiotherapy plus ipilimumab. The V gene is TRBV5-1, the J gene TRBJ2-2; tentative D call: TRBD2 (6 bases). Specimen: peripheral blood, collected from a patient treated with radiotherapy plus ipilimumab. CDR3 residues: CASSFLTVSPGDGTGELFF. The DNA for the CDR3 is TGCGCCAGCAGCTTCTTGACAGTCTCCCCGGGGGACGGCACCGGGGAGCTGTTTTTT.